This T cell receptor (beta chain) originates from a study of blood T cell repertoires in COVID-19 (dated by TCRdb to 2018 to 2021). Regarding the study in general: Samples covering the acute and convalescent phases of COVID-19 were provided by collaborators in the United States, Italy and Spain. Nearly every sample came with metadata listing a de-identified subject ID, COVID-19 status, age in years and sex. The prospective study material was composed of cDNA or gDNA derived from T cells, B-cell-depleted T cells, or PBMCs. Deeply sampled blood TCRbeta repertoires from subjects exposed to, actively infected with, or recovered from COVID-19 were included in the dataset. HLA class I and class II types, where available, came from metadata supplied by the sample provider rather than from assay-based typing. The samples were drawn from two sources: the first 160 participants of the ongoing ImmuneRACE study, and fewer than 1,500 subjects contributed by 6 global collaborators. A freely available public database, intended as a resource for researchers studying the immune response to SARS-CoV-2, is where the repertoires were released.

What the work shows at the level of the full study, not this receptor alone: The quantity of clinical and demographic metadata differed by source and by participant and was supplied without curation.

Whole blood was collected in K2EDTA tubes by collaborating institutions according to the institutions' own protocols. For TCRbeta analysis, collaborators shipped samples as frozen whole blood, isolated PBMCs, or DNA extracted from either of those sample types. TCRbeta CDR3 regions were amplified from genomic DNA by means of the immunoSEQ Assay, a bias-controlled multiplex PCR. As for the authors' bioinformatics: The number of nucleated cells in each sample was estimated from the amplification of reference gene primers within the assay. Sequence reads were collapsed and filtered to measure the absolute abundance of every unique TCRbeta CDR3 rearrangement. For each sample, productive Simpson clonality was calculated as the square root of Simpson's diversity index across productive rearrangements. Sourced from immuneACCESS, this table was stored by TCRdb with only in-frame sequences that have V and J called. A share of the clones is absent; for the studies checked, an unresolved V gene accounts for under half, and the remainder has no known explanation. V and J calls and clone size are those listed in that table; D and trimming were worked out from the DNA. The sample data list approximately 63,000 clones, and roughly nine tenths of these were observed just once. The ten most abundant clones make up roughly 4.6% of the sample.

V has 4 bases trimmed and J has 1 base trimmed; junction bases matching no gene number 3. From its cysteine to its phenylalanine, the CDR3 spans 15 amino acids. The entry retains the CDR3 DNA only, 45 bases that are in frame from base 1. CDR1 and CDR2, per the germline V gene, are LGHNA and YSLEER. With respect to this clone: This clone's antigen is unknown. No qualities accompany the bases; no much larger clone lies one base away.

The specimen sequenced was peripheral blood. Recombination joined TRBV4-3 with TRBJ2-5; 10 junctional bases match TRBD1. The source is a man aged 80 or over in a cohort sampled during active COVID-19. The DNA sequence is given as TGCGCCAGCAGCCTGACAGGGGGCTCCCAAGAGACCCAGTACTTC. This yields the protein CASSLTGGSQETQYF.